The next 29 T cell receptor beta chains were all read from a single sample in a study of post-analysis software for immune sequencing data. Study-level results: The study found TRBV5-6, TRBV5-1 and TRBV20-1 among four to six TRBV segments more frequent in patients than controls.

Antigen specificity for these receptors is unknown. Unique molecular identifiers were built into the TCR beta cDNA libraries. Each CDR3 protein gets one entry after TCRdb re-called the PCR reads with MiXCR. The table shows about 430,000 distinct CDR3 sequences, with more than 30% occurring only once. Sample: blood. The receptors derive from a girl aged 2 to 10 with multiple sclerosis.

As regards this clonotype: This CDR3 is missing its conserved last phenylalanine or tryptophan, likely due to a read error. This sequence joins TRBV24-1 and TRBJ1-5; tentative D call: TRBD1 (6 bases). Trimming pared 4 bases from V and 11 bases from J, leaving 14 bases between. This CDR3 contains 13 residues. Germline loops: CDR1 KGHDR, CDR2 SFDVKD. CDR3 in amino acids: CATSERGDWAQHV. The CDR3 DNA sequence: TGTGCCACCAGTGAGAGGGGGGATTGGGCCCAGCATGTT.

This clonotype was seen only a few times. The chain combines TRBV7-3 with TRBJ1-5; tentative D call: TRBD1 (6 bases). There are 13 residues in the CDR3. Germline-derived CDR1 and CDR2 are SGHTA and FQGTGA. Trimming took off 5 bases at V and 4 bases at J, with 9 bases between the two ends. Here the CDR3 DNA reads TGTGCCAGCAGCCGAACAGGGAATCAGCCCCAGCATTTT. It is translated as CASSRTGNQPQHF.

This clonotype has a handful of counts. The chain recombines TRBV20-1 with TRBJ2-1, with TRBD1 matching over 10 bases. This CDR3 contains 16 residues. Trimming cost V 1 base and J 4 bases; bases outside gene matches: 7. The germline gives CDR1 DFQATT, CDR2 SNEGSKA (reference sequence). The CDR3 region is CSARGGGDRGYNEQFF. Here the CDR3 DNA reads TGCAGTGCTAGAGGGGGGGGGGACAGGGGATACAATGAGCAGTTCTTC.

This clonotype has a handful of counts. The junction differs from germline at one of its ends, possibly a read error. The chain uses TRBV6-2 or TRBV6-3 and TRBJ1-2, with D unclear. Germline V gene data show CDR1 as MNHEY and CDR2 as SVGEGT. This CDR3 comprises 13 residues. CDR3 coding DNA: TGTGCCAGCACCAGGACGTCTAAATATGGCTACACCTTC. Encoded protein: CASTRTSKYGYTF.

The chain couples TRBV7-9 to TRBJ1-1, with a tentative D call TRBD1 (6 bases). The V end was cut by 6 bases, the J end by 5 bases, with 19 bases between. Germline assignment: CDR1 SEHNR and CDR2 FQNEAQ (reference sequence). The CDR3 has 15 residues. The CDR3 protein is CASSSVHGGATEAFF. The CDR3 coding sequence is TGTGCCAGCAGTTCGGTTCATGGGGGGGCAACTGAAGCTTTCTTT.

This clonotype was observed a few times. The V gene is TRBV20-1, the J gene TRBJ2-3; 8 positions agree with TRBD2. Germline CDR1 reads DFQATT; CDR2 reads SNEGSKA (reference sequence). Unmatched junction bases numbered 12, after V lost 3 bases and J lost 7 bases. The CDR3 consists of 15 residues. CDR3 DNA: TGCAGTGCTAGGGCCTTAAGACTAGCGCGGAATACGCAGTATTTT. Residues: CSARALRLARNTQYF.

This clonotype turned up a few times. J is TRBJ2-6 and V is TRBV3-1; 8 bases line up with TRBD1. The CDR3 runs to 19 residues. Germline V gene sequence: CDR1 LGHDT, CDR2 YNNKEL (reference sequence). The ends lost 4 bases at V and 0 bases at J; junction bases unmatched: 11. The CDR3 protein is CASSLYLGQEFSGANVLTF. The CDR3 coding sequence is TGTGCCAGCAGCCTGTACCTGGGACAGGAGTTCTCTGGGGCCAACGTCCTGACTTTC. The full variable domain, completed using reference TRBV3-1 and TRBJ2-6, is DTAVSQTPKYLVTQMGNDKSIKCEQNLGHDTMYWYKQDSKKFLKIMFSYNNKELIINETVPNRFSPKSPDKAHLNLHINSLELGDSAVYFCASSLYLGQEFSGANVLTFGAGSRLTVL.

In its sample, this clonotype was seen many times. The genes are TRBV6-6 and TRBJ2-1; 7 bases match TRBD1. Germline V gene lookup returns CDR1 MNHNY and CDR2 SVGAGI (reference sequence). The CDR3 sequence is 14 residues long. Trimming cost V 5 bases and J 5 bases; bases outside gene matches: 6. The CDR3 DNA follows: TGTGCCAGCAGTCCGACAGGGAAAGACAATGAGCAGTTCTTC. It is translated as CASSPTGKDNEQFF.

This sequence joins TRBV12-3 or TRBV12-4 and TRBJ2-7; no reliable D call. The length of the CDR3 is 13 residues. Trimming shortened V by 3 bases and J by 0 bases, and 6 bases separated the two germline ends. The CDR3 protein is CASSFQDSYEQYF. In nucleotides, the CDR3 is TGTGCCAGCAGTTTCCAGGACTCCTACGAGCAGTACTTC.

This clonotype was seen a few times. The V gene is TRBV29-1, the J gene TRBJ2-1; D may be TRBD1 (7 bases). The CDR3 covers 13 residues. The germline gives CDR1 SQVTM, CDR2 ANQGSEA. V was cut by 6 bases and J by 7 bases, with 16 bases left in between. This CDR3 reads CSVQGGRGNEQFF. The CDR3 DNA follows: TGCAGCGTCCAGGGGGGCAGGGGGAATGAGCAGTTCTTC.

This clonotype was recorded a few times. This sequence joins TRBV5-4 and TRBJ2-1, with 10 bases that match TRBD2. The CDR3 loop spans 18 amino acids. Germline CDR1 SGHNT, CDR2 YYREEE (reference sequence). V lost 5 bases, J lost 0 bases, and 11 bases stayed unmatched. The CDR3 DNA is TGTGCCAGCAGGGATAGGACTAGCGGAGACCCCTCCTACAATGAGCAGTTCTTC. It encodes CASRDRTSGDPSYNEQFF.

This clonotype was detected only a few times. This chain links TRBV7-9 with TRBJ2-6; D tentatively fits TRBD1 or TRBD2 (7 bases each). Germline V gene lookup returns CDR1 SEHNR and CDR2 FQNEAQ (reference sequence). V was cut by 5 bases and J by 2 bases, with 13 bases left in between. This CDR3 has 16 amino acids. CDR3 protein: CASSRSGTAGANVLTF. As DNA, the CDR3 is TGTGCCAGCAGCCGAAGCGGGACAGCTGGGGCCAACGTCCTGACTTTC.

The rearrangement joins TRBV6-1 to TRBJ1-1; TRBD1 might be the D (5 bases). V dropped 10 bases and J dropped 1 base, with 28 bases sitting between them. There are 18 residues in the CDR3. The germline gives CDR1 MNHNS, CDR2 SASEGT. The CDR3 nucleotides read TGTGCCACCCTCCTCCCGGCCAGGGCATGGGACCCGAACACTGAAGCTTTCTTT. Protein product: CATLLPARAWDPNTEAFF.

The chain is built from TRBV6-2 or TRBV6-3 and TRBJ1-1; the D gene is possibly TRBD1 (5 bases). V shed 6 bases and J shed 3 bases, with 20 bases lying between them. Germline V CDR1 and CDR2: MNHEY, SVGEGT. This CDR3 region has 16 residues. DNA of the CDR3: TGTGCCAGCAGGGAATCAGGGACCCGCTGGCACACTGAAGCTTTCTTT. Its protein product is CASRESGTRWHTEAFF.

In its sample, this clonotype was seen a few times. The V gene is TRBV5-1, the J gene TRBJ2-3, with 8 bases matching TRBD2. The CDR3 has 16 amino acids. Germline V gives CDR1 SGHRS, CDR2 YFSETQ. The trim removed 0 bases at V and 0 bases at J, leaving 3 bases unmatched. The CDR3 loop is CASSLAGGGSTDTQYF. CDR3 in DNA: TGCGCCAGCAGCTTGGCCGGCGGGGGGAGCACAGATACGCAGTATTTT.

The chain is built from TRBV5-1 and TRBJ1-2; TRBD1 agrees at 8 bases. With 4 bases clipped from V and 4 bases from J, the junction kept 3 bases outside the gene matches. Germline-derived CDR1 and CDR2 are SGHRS and YFSETQ. This CDR3 region has 13 residues. The CDR3 here is CASSDGQGYGYTF. CDR3 bases: TGCGCCAGCAGCGACGGACAGGGCTATGGCTACACCTTC.

In its sample, this clonotype was seen many times. At one end, the junction sequence differs from germline, possibly due to a read error. The V and J genes are TRBV5-1 and TRBJ2-5; 7 bases match TRBD1. Germline CDR1 is SGHRS and CDR2 is YFSETQ. The CDR3 covers 12 residues. The CDR3 here is CASSRGRETQYF. CDR3 nucleotides: TGTGCCAGCAGTAGGGGGCGGGAGACCCAGTACTTC.

The gene calls are TRBV10-1 and TRBJ2-5; a weak D match, TRBD1 (6 bases). The J call is in doubt because the DNA end fits TRBJ2-7 better. The CDR3 loop spans 12 amino acids. Germline assignment: CDR1 WNHNN and CDR2 SYGVQD (reference sequence). The CDR3 DNA reads TGCGCCAGCAGCGCGGACAGCCACGAGCAGTACTTC. Its translation: CASSADSHEQYF.

This sequence joins TRBV12-3 or TRBV12-4 and TRBJ2-7; D gene uncertain. The CDR3 has 11 residues. Between the trimmed V and J ends, which lost 5 bases and 7 bases, there was a span of 9 bases. The CDR3 nucleotides read TGTGCCAGCAGTGGCCTGAATGAGCAGTACTTC. Residues: CASSGLNEQYF.

This clonotype was seen only a few times. This chain uses TRBV5-1 with TRBJ2-7; a possible D gene is TRBD1 (6 bases). This CDR3 comprises 15 residues. CDR1 is SGHRS, CDR2 YFSETQ, per germline. With 0 bases removed from V and 1 base from J, the gap between germline ends came to 11 bases. Written as DNA, the CDR3 is TGCGCCAGCAGCTTGGGGGACACCAAATCCTACGAGCAGTACTTC. This sequence encodes CASSLGDTKSYEQYF.

This clonotype was counted once. This chain joins TRBV20-1 and TRBJ2-1; 7 bases fit TRBD2. The CDR3 spans 15 residues. The junction had 9 bases not matched to a gene; V was cut back by 3 bases and J by 4 bases. Germline CDR1 DFQATT, CDR2 SNEGSKA (reference sequence). CDR3 region: CSASGNSGPYNEQFF. The CDR3 DNA is TGCAGTGCTAGTGGTAATAGCGGGCCATACAATGAGCAGTTCTTC.

The chain recombines TRBV2 with TRBJ1-2; D gene uncertain. Per the germline V gene, CDR1 is SNHLY and CDR2 is FYNNEI. The germline V and J ends were trimmed by 9 bases and 5 bases, with 13 bases remaining between them. The CDR3 is 12 residues long. The CDR3 bases are TGTGCCAGACCGGGCAGGCGATATGGCTACACCTTC. Amino acid sequence: CARPGRRYGYTF.

A note on this clonotype: An end of the junction does not agree with germline; a read error may underlie this. This chain links TRBV24-1 with TRBJ2-1, with D tentatively TRBD2 (7 bases). The CDR3 sequence is 14 residues long. The V gene's germline CDR1 is KGHDR and CDR2 SFDVKD. This CDR3 is CATGGDIPTHEQLF. The CDR3 nucleotides are TGTGCCACGGGGGGGGACATTCCCACCCATGAGCAGCTCTTC.

V usage is TRBV12-3 or TRBV12-4 and J usage is TRBJ1-2; D is possibly TRBD1 (5 bases). CDR3 length: 14 amino acids. Trimming left V 6 bases short and J 8 bases short, with 19 bases between. The DNA of the CDR3 is TGTGCCAGCAGCCATCTCGGGACGGTTTTCGGCTACACCTTC. Protein: CASSHLGTVFGYTF.

V gene TRBV5-1 combines with J gene TRBJ2-5, with D hard to call. The better agreement between TRBJ2-7 and the DNA end casts doubt on the J call. There are 14 residues in the CDR3. CDR1 SGHRS and CDR2 YFSETQ come from the germline V gene. The CDR3 DNA reads as TGCGCCAGCAGCGTGGCACTGAGTACTAACGAGCAGTACTTC. It specifies CASSVALSTNEQYF.

J is TRBJ2-5 and V is TRBV7-2, with 9 bases fitting TRBD1. V shed 5 bases and J 5 bases; nucleotides not matched to a gene: 9. There are 15 residues in the CDR3. Germline V CDR1 and CDR2: SGHTA, FQGNSA. The CDR3 nucleotides read TGTGCCAGCAGCGTTCAACAGGGGGCCTGGGAGACCCAGTACTTC. Protein sequence: CASSVQQGAWETQYF. The whole variable domain, filled in from reference TRBV7-2 and TRBJ2-5, reads GAGVSQSPSNKVTEKGKDVELRCDPISGHTALYWYRQSLGQGLEFLIYFQGNSAPDKSGLPSDRFSAERTGGSVSTLTIQRTQQEDSAVYLCASSVQQGAWETQYFGPGTRLLVL.

V is TRBV5-1 and J is TRBJ1-1; D is possibly TRBD1 (6 bases). The CDR3 is 14 amino acids. Looked up from germline, CDR1 is SGHRS and CDR2 is YFSETQ. Trimming stripped 3 bases from V and 6 bases from J, with 15 bases between. For the CDR3, the DNA is TGCGCCAGCAGCTGGGCAGGGGATTTCTCTGAAGCTTTCTTT. It yields the protein CASSWAGDFSEAFF.

This clonotype was seen ten or more times. The chain has TRBV20-1 and TRBJ2-7; TRBD1 matches at 7 bases. Unmatched junction bases numbered 3, after V lost 4 bases and J lost 3 bases. The CDR3 totals 12 residues. From germline, CDR1 is DFQATT and CDR2 SNEGSKA (reference sequence). CDR3 sequence reads: CSATQGDYEQYF. The CDR3 DNA reads TGCAGTGCTACCCAGGGGGACTACGAGCAGTACTTC.

The chain combines TRBV20-1 with TRBJ2-6; D possibly uses TRBD1 or TRBD2 (5 bases each). The V end was cut by 0 bases, the J end by 2 bases, with 5 bases between. The CDR3 is 14 amino acids. CDR1 is DFQATT, CDR2 SNEGSKA, per germline (reference sequence). The CDR3 sequence: CSAREGAGANVLTF. DNA of the CDR3: TGCAGTGCTAGAGAGGGGGCTGGGGCCAACGTCCTGACTTTC.